This TCR beta chain was sequenced for a study of regulatory T cells in long-lasting Graves disease. In its sample, this clonotype was seen many times. The TCR beta library used iRepertoire HTBI primers with Arm-PCR amplification of CDR3. A single record per CDR3 protein comes from TCRdb applying MiXCR to the multiplex PCR reads. The table includes 350,000 to 550,000 distinct CDR3 sequences, 16% detected once. The time point is: newly diagnosed GD, antithyroid drugs for less than 3 months. The TCR library was prepared using RNA isolated from PBMCs. The CDR3 covers 15 residues. CDR1 is MDHEN, CDR2 SYDVKM, per germline. J was trimmed by 3 bases and V by 1 base; bases with no gene match: 5. This same sample was also part of a study on T cells in Graves' hyperthyroidism and ophthalmopathy.

The chain uses TRBV28 and TRBJ2-7, with TRBD2 matching over 8 bases. The sample consisted of peripheral blood mononuclear cells (PBMCs), taken at new diagnosis, from a patient treated with antithyroid drugs. This TCR was sampled from a woman between 18 and 29 years old with Graves disease. The CDR3 sequence is CASSLSGLGDYEQYF. CDR3 in DNA: TGTGCCAGCAGTTTATCGGGACTAGGGGACTACGAGCAGTACTTC.